The T cell receptor beta chain under discussion was sequenced for a study of blood T cell repertoires in COVID-19. About the research overall: Italy, Spain and the United States were the sources of the convalescent and acute COVID-19 samples. Nucleic acid was either cDNA or gDNA, and it came from T cells, B-cell-depleted T cells, or PBMCs.

Per the study methods: Reference gene primer amplification gave estimated nucleated cell counts. TCRdb's table, derived via immunoSEQ multiplex PCR, lists solely in-frame clones and lacks some. V, J and clone size are those of that table, while D and trimming were read from the DNA. The data show about 180,000 clones, with approximately 89% seen just once and 4% held by the top ten. J gave up 2 bases and V 5 bases, and 5 bases lay outside the gene matches. In germline, CDR1 is SGHNT, CDR2 YENEEA. The CDR3 length is 16 residues. The receptor was isolated from a woman between 25 and 40 years old with acute or convalescent COVID-19. The chain has TRBV11-3 and TRBJ2-3, with 12 nucleotides matching TRBD2. The sample was peripheral blood. CDR3 sequence (DNA): TGTGCCAGCAGCCCCCGACTAGCGGGAGCCACAGATACGCAGTATTTT. This gives the protein CASSPRLAGATDTQYF.